This T cell receptor beta chain derives from a study of T-cell reconstitution after alpha-beta-depleted transplantation in children. Preparing the TCRbeta library involved the use of unique molecular identifiers. TCRdb used MiXCR to reprocess the PCR reads, holding one entry per CDR3 protein. The table records about 610,000 distinct CDR3 sequences, about 10% of them present only once. This clonotype has just one count. The V end lost 5 bases, the J end lost 9 bases, and 16 bases lay between the germline ends. This CDR3 has 12 amino acids. Germline CDR1 is SQVTM and CDR2 is ANQGSEA. The sequence derives from a human donor who donated a stem cell graft to a child with acute myeloid leukemia. The material sequenced was PBMCs from the stem cell graft donor, taken from the stem cell graft. The J gene is TRBJ1-2, the V gene TRBV29-1; D is ambiguous. CDR3 region: CSVFTGFTSYTF. For the CDR3, the DNA is TGCAGCGTTTTTACGGGATTCACGAGCTACACCTTC.